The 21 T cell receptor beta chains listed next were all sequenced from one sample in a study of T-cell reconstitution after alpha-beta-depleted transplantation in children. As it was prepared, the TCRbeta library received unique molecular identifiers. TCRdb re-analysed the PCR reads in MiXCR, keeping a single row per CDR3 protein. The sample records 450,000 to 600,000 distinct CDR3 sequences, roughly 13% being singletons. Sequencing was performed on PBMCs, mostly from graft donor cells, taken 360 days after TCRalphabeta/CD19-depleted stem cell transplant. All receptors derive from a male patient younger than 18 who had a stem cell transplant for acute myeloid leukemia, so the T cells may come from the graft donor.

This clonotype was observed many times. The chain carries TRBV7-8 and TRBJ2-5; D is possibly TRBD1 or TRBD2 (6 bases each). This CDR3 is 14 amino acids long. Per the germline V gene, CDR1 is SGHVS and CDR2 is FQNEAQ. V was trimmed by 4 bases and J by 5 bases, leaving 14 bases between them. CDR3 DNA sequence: TGTGCCAGCAGCTCGATACGGGGGCGGGAGACCCAGTACTTC. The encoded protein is CASSSIRGRETQYF.

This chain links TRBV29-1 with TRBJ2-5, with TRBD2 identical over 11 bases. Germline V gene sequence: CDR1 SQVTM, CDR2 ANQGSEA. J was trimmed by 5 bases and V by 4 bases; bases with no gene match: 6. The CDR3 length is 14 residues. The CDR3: CSVGTSGPAETQYF. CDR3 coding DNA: TGCAGCGTTGGGACTAGCGGGCCGGCGGAGACCCAGTACTTC.

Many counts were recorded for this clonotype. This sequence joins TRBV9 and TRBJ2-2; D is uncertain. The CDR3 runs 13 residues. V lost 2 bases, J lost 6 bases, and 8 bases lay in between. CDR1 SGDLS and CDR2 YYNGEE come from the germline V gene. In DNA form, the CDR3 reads TGTGCCAGCAGCGTTGATTTGGCCGGGGAGCTGTTTTTT. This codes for CASSVDLAGELFF.

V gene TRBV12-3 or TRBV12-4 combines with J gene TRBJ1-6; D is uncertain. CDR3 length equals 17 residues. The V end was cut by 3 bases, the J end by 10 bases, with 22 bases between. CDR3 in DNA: TGTGCCAGCAGTTTTGTCATGCGAGGACCATCCGGCTCACCCCTCCACTTT. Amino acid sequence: CASSFVMRGPSGSPLHF.

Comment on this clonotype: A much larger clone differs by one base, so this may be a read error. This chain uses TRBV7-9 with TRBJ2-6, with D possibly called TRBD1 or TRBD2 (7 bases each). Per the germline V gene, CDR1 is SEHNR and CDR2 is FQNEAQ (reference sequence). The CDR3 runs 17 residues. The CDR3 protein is CATSSRSGGDGANVLTF. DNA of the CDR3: TGTGCCACCAGCTCTCGATCAGGGGGGGACGGGGCCAACGTCCTGACTTTC.

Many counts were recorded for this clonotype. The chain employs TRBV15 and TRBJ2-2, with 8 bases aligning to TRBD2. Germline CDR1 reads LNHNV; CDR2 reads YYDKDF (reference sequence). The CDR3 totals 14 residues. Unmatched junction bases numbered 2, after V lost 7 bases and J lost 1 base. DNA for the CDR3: TGTGCCACCACGGCGGGAGGGAACACCGGGGAGCTGTTTTTT. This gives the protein CATTAGGNTGELFF.

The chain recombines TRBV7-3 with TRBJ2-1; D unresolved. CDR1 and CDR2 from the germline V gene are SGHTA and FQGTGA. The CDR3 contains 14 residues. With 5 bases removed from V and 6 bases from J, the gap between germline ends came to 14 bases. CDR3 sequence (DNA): TGTGCCAGCAGCCCGGATCCAACGCGCAATGAGCAGTTCTTC. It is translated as CASSPDPTRNEQFF.

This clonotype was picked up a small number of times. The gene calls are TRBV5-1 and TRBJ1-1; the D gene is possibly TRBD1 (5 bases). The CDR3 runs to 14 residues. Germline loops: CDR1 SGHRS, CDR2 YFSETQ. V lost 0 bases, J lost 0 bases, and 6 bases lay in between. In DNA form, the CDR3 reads TGCGCCAGCAGCTTGGAAGGGGTGAACACTGAAGCTTTCTTT. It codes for CASSLEGVNTEAFF.

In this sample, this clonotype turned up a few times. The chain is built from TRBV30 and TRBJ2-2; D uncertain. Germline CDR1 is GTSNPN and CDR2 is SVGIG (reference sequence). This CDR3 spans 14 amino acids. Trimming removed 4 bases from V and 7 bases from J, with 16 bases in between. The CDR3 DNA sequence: TGTGCCTGGACCTTAGATCCTTGGGGCGGGGAGCTGTTTTTT. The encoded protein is CAWTLDPWGGELFF.

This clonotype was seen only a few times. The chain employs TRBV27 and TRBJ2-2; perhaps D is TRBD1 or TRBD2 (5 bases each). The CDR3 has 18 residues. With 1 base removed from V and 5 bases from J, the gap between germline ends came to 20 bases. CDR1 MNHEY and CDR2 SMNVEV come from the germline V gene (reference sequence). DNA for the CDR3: TGTGCCAGCAGTTTATGGGATGGGGCTAGCAGGAGGACCGGGGAGCTGTTTTTT. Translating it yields CASSLWDGASRRTGELFF.

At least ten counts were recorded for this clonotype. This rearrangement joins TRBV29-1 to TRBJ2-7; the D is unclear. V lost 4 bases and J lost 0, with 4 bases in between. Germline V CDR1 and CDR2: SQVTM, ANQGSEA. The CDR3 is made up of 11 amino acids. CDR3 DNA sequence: TGCAGCGTTGGCTCCTCCTACGAGCAGTACTTC. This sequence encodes CSVGSSYEQYF.

In DNA, the CDR3 is TGTGCCAGCAGTCCCGTGACTGGAGGCAATCAGCCCCAGCATTTT. Translating gives CASSPVTGGNQPQHF. The chain combines TRBV12-3 or TRBV12-4 with TRBJ1-5, with D hard to call. Trimming pared 5 bases from V and 2 bases from J, leaving 13 bases between. This CDR3 has 15 amino acids.

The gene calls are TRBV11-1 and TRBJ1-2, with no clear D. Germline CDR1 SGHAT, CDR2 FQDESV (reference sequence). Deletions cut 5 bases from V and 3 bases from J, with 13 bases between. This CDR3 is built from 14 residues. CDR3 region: CASSPLRTDYGYTF. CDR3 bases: TGTGCCAGCAGCCCCCTCCGGACTGACTATGGCTACACCTTC.

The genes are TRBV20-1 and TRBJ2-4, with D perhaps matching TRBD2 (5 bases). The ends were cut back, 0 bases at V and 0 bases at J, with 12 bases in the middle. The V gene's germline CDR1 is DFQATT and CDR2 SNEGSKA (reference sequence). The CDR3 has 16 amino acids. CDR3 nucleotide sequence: TGCAGTGCTAGAGATCTAGAGGGTCTAGCCAAAAACATTCAGTACTTC. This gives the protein CSARDLEGLAKNIQYF.

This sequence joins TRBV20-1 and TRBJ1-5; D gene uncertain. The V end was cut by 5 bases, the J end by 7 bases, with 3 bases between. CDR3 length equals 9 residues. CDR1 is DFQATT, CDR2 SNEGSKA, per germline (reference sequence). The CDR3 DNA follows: TGCAGTGCTGGGCAGCCCCAGCATTTT. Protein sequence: CSAGQPQHF.

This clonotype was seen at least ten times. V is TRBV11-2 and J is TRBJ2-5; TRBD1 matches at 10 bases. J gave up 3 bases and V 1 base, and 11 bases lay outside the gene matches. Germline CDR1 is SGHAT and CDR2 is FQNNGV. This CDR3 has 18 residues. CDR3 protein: CASSLGPGAGTGEETQYF. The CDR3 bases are TGTGCCAGCAGCTTAGGACCAGGGGCCGGGACAGGGGAAGAGACCCAGTACTTC.

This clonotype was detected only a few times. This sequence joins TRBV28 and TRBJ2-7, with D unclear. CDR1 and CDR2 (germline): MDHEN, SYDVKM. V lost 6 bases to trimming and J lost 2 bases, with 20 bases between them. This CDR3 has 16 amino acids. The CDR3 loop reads CASRVGLGIVAYEQYF. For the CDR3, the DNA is TGTGCCAGCAGAGTCGGTTTGGGAATTGTCGCCTACGAGCAGTACTTC.

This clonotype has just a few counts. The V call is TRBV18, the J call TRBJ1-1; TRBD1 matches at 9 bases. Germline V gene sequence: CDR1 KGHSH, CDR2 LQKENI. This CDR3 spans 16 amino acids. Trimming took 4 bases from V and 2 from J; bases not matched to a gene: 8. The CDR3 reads CASSRSVTGGNTEAFF. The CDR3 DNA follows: TGTGCCAGCTCACGATCCGTCACAGGGGGCAACACTGAAGCTTTCTTT.

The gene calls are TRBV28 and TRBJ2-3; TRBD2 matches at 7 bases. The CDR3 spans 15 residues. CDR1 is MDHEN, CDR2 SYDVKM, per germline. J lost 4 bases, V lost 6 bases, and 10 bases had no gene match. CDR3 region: CASRLAGGLADTQYF. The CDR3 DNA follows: TGTGCCAGCAGATTAGCGGGTGGTCTGGCAGATACGCAGTATTTT.

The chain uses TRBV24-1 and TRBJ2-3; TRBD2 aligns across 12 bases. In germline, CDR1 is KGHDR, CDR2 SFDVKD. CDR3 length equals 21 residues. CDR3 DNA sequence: TGTGGGGCCAGTTATCCTAGTATACTCCAGACTAGCGGGGGACGCACAGATACGCAGTATTTT. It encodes CGASYPSILQTSGGRTDTQYF.

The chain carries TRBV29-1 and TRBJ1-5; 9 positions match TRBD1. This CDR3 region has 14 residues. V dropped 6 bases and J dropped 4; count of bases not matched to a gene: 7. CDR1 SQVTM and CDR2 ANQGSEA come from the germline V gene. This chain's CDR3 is CSVGTGSLNQPQHF. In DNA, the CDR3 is TGCAGCGTCGGGACAGGGAGCCTTAATCAGCCCCAGCATTTT.